Included here is one T cell receptor (beta chain) sequence, with context. This same CDR3 is encoded by further DNA sequences in the sample. V lost 2 bases, J lost 1 base, and 9 bases lay in between. Germline V gene sequence: CDR1 MDHEN, CDR2 SYDVKM. CDR3 size: 15 residues. Participant age was roughly 18 to 95 years, and participants resided in 20 to 30 US areas. Assignments of participants to cohorts depended upon their own reported clinical history. Original handling: Using reference gene primer amplification, nucleated cell counts were estimated. Some clones are missing from TCRdb's copy, which holds only in-frame ones; the method was immunoSEQ multiplex PCR. V, J and clone size are those of that table, while D and trimming were read from the DNA. The data contain 290,000 or so clones, around 89% of them singletons. This specimen comes from a study of blood T cell repertoires in COVID-19. Overall study context: From the United States, Italy and Spain came samples of acute and convalescent COVID-19.

This TCR derives from a young woman with acute COVID-19. The chain couples TRBV28 to TRBJ2-1; a possible D gene is TRBD1 (6 bases). Sequenced material: PBMCs or T cells enriched from blood (not recorded which). CDR3 coding DNA: TGTGCCAGCAGTTTAGGGGGCGGATCCTACAATGAGCAGTTCTTC. Encoded protein: CASSLGGGSYNEQFF.